The rows below give T cell receptor beta chains drawn from one sample of a study of OX40 agonist ivuxolimab in advanced cancers. The assay was immunoSEQ multiplex PCR, and TCRdb's table has in-frame clones only and misses some. The data show 90,000 to 150,000 clones, approximately 90% seen once. The specimen comprised CD4+ or CD8+ T cells sorted from blood, sampled in a trial of the OX40 agonist ivuxolimab. The receptor source for this set is an adult with an advanced solid tumor such as melanoma, head and neck, liver or kidney cancer. Each CDR3 is given with its conserved first and last residue. A D gene is named only where the DNA matches it firmly.

D,J,V,CDR3,DNA
TRBD1,TRBJ2-7,TRBV6-1,CASRLGGQGYEQYF,TGTGCCAGCCGGCTCGGGGGACAGGGCTACGAGCAGTACTTC
.,TRBJ2-5,TRBV19,CASSGRQGGETQYF,TGTGCCAGTAGTGGGAGACAGGGAGGAGAGACCCAGTACTTC
TRBD2,TRBJ2-3,TRBV6-5,CASSYKRGADTQYF,TGTGCCAGCAGTTATAAGCGGGGGGCAGATACGCAGTATTTT
.,TRBJ2-7,TRBV9,CASSAHAGTSYEQYF,TGTGCCAGCAGCGCACACGCCGGGACCTCCTACGAGCAGTACTTC
.,TRBJ1-3,TRBV19,CASSTGSSGNTIYF,TGTGCCAGTAGCACAGGGAGCTCTGGAAACACCATATATTTT
.,TRBJ1-2,TRBV6-5,CASRQVPYGYTF,TGTGCCAGCAGACAGGTACCCTATGGCTACACCTTC
TRBD1,TRBJ2-2,TRBV18,CASSPRTGSGELFF,TGTGCCAGCTCGCCCCGGACAGGGTCCGGGGAGCTGTTTTTT
.,TRBJ2-1,TRBV7-8,CASSLASLEGLGEQFF,TGTGCCAGCAGCTTAGCCTCTCTGGAGGGCCTGGGTGAGCAGTTCTTC
.,TRBJ1-3,TRBV18,CASSQGQGNTIYF,TGTGCCAGCTCACAGGGACAAGGAAACACCATATATTTT
TRBD1,TRBJ2-3,TRBV6-6,CATRTGGYTDTQYF,TGTGCCACCCGGACAGGGGGATACACAGATACGCAGTATTTT